The 23 T cell receptor beta chains below were found in one sample sequenced in a study of shared clonotypes between healthy human individuals. Generated by immunoSEQ multiplex PCR, the TCRdb table keeps only in-frame clones and is missing some. The data hold approximately 1.9 million clones, with around 95% observed a single time. The naive CD8 subset, CD45RO-negative cells positively selected for CCR7, excluded terminally differentiated effector memory CD45RA+ cells. The sample taken for sequencing was naive CD8+ T cells from PBMCs. The receptor set was obtained from a man younger than 30 in good health. Some clones in this sample may be carry-over from other donors' samples.

Concerning this clone: In the same sample, other DNA sequences code for this CDR3. The gene calls are TRBV27 and TRBJ2-7, with D unresolved. The germline V gene has CDR1 MNHEY and CDR2 SMNVEV (reference sequence). Trimming stripped 4 bases from V and 0 bases from J, with 10 bases between. The CDR3 length is 14 residues. In DNA form, the CDR3 reads TGTGCCAGCAGTTCCACTGGCAGCTCCTACGAGCAGTACTTC. As protein: CASSSTGSSYEQYF.

Written as DNA, the CDR3 is TGTGCCATCAGTGAGTCTGGGCAGCCCTATGGCTACACCTTC. Protein: CAISESGQPYGYTF. The chain links TRBV10-3 to TRBJ1-2; no definite D call. The CDR3 runs 14 residues. Deletions cut 0 bases from V and 4 bases from J, with 9 bases between. CDR1 is ENHRY, CDR2 SYGVKD, per germline.

The chain carries TRBV4-2 and TRBJ2-7; unclear D gene. Germline V lookup: CDR1 LGHNA, CDR2 YNFKEQ. CDR3 length equals 21 residues. With 3 bases removed from V and 0 bases from J, the gap between germline ends came to 30 bases. Here the CDR3 reads CASSQAPKGLESHLYSYEQYF. The CDR3 DNA follows: TGTGCCAGCAGCCAGGCCCCAAAAGGGTTGGAGTCCCACCTTTACTCCTACGAGCAGTACTTC.

The V gene is TRBV29-1, the J gene TRBJ1-1; 7 positions match TRBD1. Trimming at V came to 1 base and at J to 6 bases, leaving 5 bases not matched to a gene. The germline CDR1 and CDR2 sequences are SQVTM and ANQGSEA. The CDR3 is 13 residues long. This chain's CDR3 is CSVEAPGGAEAFF. Written as DNA, the CDR3 is TGCAGCGTTGAAGCCCCAGGGGGTGCTGAAGCTTTCTTT.

Regarding this clone: Other DNA sequences of this sample code for an identical CDR3. The chain combines TRBV30 with TRBJ1-6, with unresolved D. Germline CDR1 is GTSNPN and CDR2 is SVGIG (reference sequence). The CDR3 loop spans 14 amino acids. V was pared by 0 bases and J by 8 bases, with 11 bases between. CDR3 residues: CAWSVLNGDSPLHF. As DNA, the CDR3 is TGTGCCTGGAGTGTACTTAATGGGGATTCACCCCTCCACTTT.

The chain recombines TRBV29-1 with TRBJ2-1; D not resolved. Germline values: CDR1 SQVTM, CDR2 ANQGSEA. This CDR3 spans 11 amino acids. The V and J ends lost 3 bases and 4 bases respectively, with 4 bases between them. CDR3 amino acids: CSVDQYNEQFF. Here the CDR3 DNA reads TGCAGCGTTGATCAGTACAATGAGCAGTTCTTC.

This clone has more than one count but fewer than ten. Within the sample, other DNA sequences also encode this same CDR3. The V call is TRBV28, the J call TRBJ1-2, with D possibly being TRBD1 (6 bases). CDR1 MDHEN and CDR2 SYDVKM come from the germline V gene. V dropped 3 bases and J dropped 4 bases, with 9 bases sitting between them. CDR3 length: 13 amino acids. The CDR3 reads CASSLSDSYGYTF. The DNA of the CDR3 is TGTGCCAGCAGTTTGTCGGACAGCTATGGCTACACCTTC.

The chain uses TRBV7-2 and TRBJ2-3; D possibly corresponds to TRBD1 (5 bases). From germline, CDR1 is SGHTA and CDR2 FQGNSA. Trimming removed 5 bases at V and 1 base at J, with 13 bases between. This CDR3 has 15 amino acids. CDR3 region: CASSLSRAGTDTQYF. In DNA, the CDR3 is TGTGCCAGCAGCCTTTCCAGGGCCGGCACAGATACGCAGTATTTT. The whole variable domain, remainder taken from reference TRBV7-2 and TRBJ2-3, is GAGVSQSPSNKVTEKGKDVELRCDPISGHTALYWYRQSLGQGLEFLIYFQGNSAPDKSGLPSDRFSAERTGGSVSTLTIQRTQQEDSAVYLCASSLSRAGTDTQYFGPGTRLTVL.

The chain links TRBV4-1 to TRBJ2-1; TRBD2 matches at 7 bases. Trimming at V came to 3 bases and at J to 4 bases, leaving 9 bases not matched to a gene. The CDR3 sequence is 16 residues long. CDR1 is MGHRA, CDR2 YSYEKL, per germline. CDR3 sequence (DNA): TGCGCCAGCAGCCAGATGCCGGGACTACCATACAATGAGCAGTTCTTC. It is translated as CASSQMPGLPYNEQFF.

The genes are TRBV27 and TRBJ1-2; TRBD1 might be the D (6 bases). The germline gives CDR1 MNHEY, CDR2 SMNVEV (reference sequence). This CDR3 is built from 14 residues. V lost 6 bases and J 2 bases, leaving 13 bases between the germline ends. The CDR3 coding sequence is TGTGCCAGCAGCCCATCTACAGGGAACTATGGCTACACCTTC. This codes for CASSPSTGNYGYTF.

This chain links TRBV4-1 with TRBJ2-7; maybe TRBD1 (6 bases). The CDR3 runs to 18 residues. Germline V CDR1 and CDR2: MGHRA, YSYEKL. V was trimmed by 3 bases and J by 1 base, leaving 22 bases between them. For the CDR3, the DNA is TGCGCCAGCAGCCACAGGGGAACTGGGCGGTACTCTTCCTACGAGCAGTACTTC. This gives the protein CASSHRGTGRYSSYEQYF.

The genes are TRBV2 and TRBJ2-3; 7 bases are shared with TRBD2. This CDR3 is 17 amino acids long. CDR1 is SNHLY, CDR2 FYNNEI, per germline. The trim removed 6 bases at V and 4 bases at J, leaving 16 bases unmatched. The CDR3: CASRNRVGGSESDTQYF. CDR3 in DNA: TGTGCCAGCAGGAATCGGGTTGGCGGGAGTGAGTCAGATACGCAGTATTTT.

J is TRBJ2-7 and V is TRBV19; 7 bases match TRBD1. Germline CDR1 is LNHDA and CDR2 is SQIVND (reference sequence). Losses at the gene ends were 3 bases for V and 5 bases for J; bases not matched to a gene: 10. The CDR3 length is 15 residues. Written as DNA, the CDR3 is TGTGCCAGTAGTATTTTTCTCCGGGACAGAGACGAGCAGTACTTC. Protein sequence: CASSIFLRDRDEQYF.

CDR3 nucleotides: TGCGCCAGCAGCTTGGAAGGGGTTGGGTACGAGCAGTACTTC. It yields the protein CASSLEGVGYEQYF. This chain connects TRBV5-1 to TRBJ2-7; D is possibly TRBD1 (5 bases). Looked up from germline, CDR1 is SGHRS and CDR2 is YFSETQ. V lost 0 bases to trimming and J lost 4 bases, with 11 bases between them. This CDR3 is 14 amino acids long.

The chain combines TRBV11-1 with TRBJ2-7; no reliable D call. CDR1 is SGHAT, CDR2 FQDESV, per germline (reference sequence). V was pared by 1 base and J by 3 bases, with 16 bases between. The CDR3 length is 16 residues. The CDR3 loop reads CASSLVLGFGHYEQYF. CDR3 nucleotides: TGTGCCAGCAGCTTAGTCCTGGGGTTCGGTCACTACGAGCAGTACTTC.

The V and J genes are TRBV10-3 and TRBJ2-1; D uncertain. This CDR3 comprises 14 residues. Trimming left V 7 bases short and J 9 bases short, with 19 bases between. Germline assignment: CDR1 ENHRY and CDR2 SYGVKD. The CDR3 here is CAITSGGVKGEQFF. The CDR3 nucleotides read TGTGCCATCACCTCAGGTGGGGTAAAGGGTGAGCAGTTCTTC.

This rearrangement joins TRBV4-1 to TRBJ2-2; D tentatively fits TRBD1 or TRBD2 (6 bases each). Trimming removed 0 bases at V and 9 bases at J, with 14 bases between. This CDR3 contains 15 residues. From germline, CDR1 is MGHRA and CDR2 YSYEKL. The CDR3 here is CASSQDKGGSWELFF. The CDR3 DNA sequence: TGCGCCAGCAGCCAAGATAAAGGGGGGTCCTGGGAGCTGTTTTTT.

The chain employs TRBV21-1 and TRBJ1-2. TRBV21-1 constitutes a pseudogene. The CDR3 contains 17 residues. CDR3 nucleotide sequence: TGTGCCAGCAGCAAATTATGCGGAGGAGCATCTAACTATGGCTACACCTTC. Its translation: CASSKLCGGASNYGYTF.

The sample holds one count of this clone. CDR3 protein: CASSPPGGAGGYTF. As DNA, the CDR3 is TGTGCCAGCAGCCCCCCAGGGGGCGCGGGAGGCTACACCTTC. J is TRBJ1-2 and V is TRBV7-9; 8 nucleotides agree with TRBD1. CDR3 length: 14 amino acids. V shed 5 bases and J 8 bases; nucleotides not matched to a gene: 10. Germline V gene sequence: CDR1 SEHNR, CDR2 FQNEAQ (reference sequence).

This clone has only one observation. The J gene is TRBJ1-1, the V gene TRBV19; D is perhaps TRBD1 (5 bases). Germline V lookup: CDR1 LNHDA, CDR2 SQIVND (reference sequence). This CDR3 is 15 amino acids long. V was cut by 3 bases and J by 1 base, with 12 bases left in between. The CDR3 protein is CASSMYRNENTEAFF. For the CDR3, the DNA is TGTGCCAGTAGTATGTACAGGAACGAGAACACTGAAGCTTTCTTT.

This clone was found once. The gene calls are TRBV13 and TRBJ2-7, with D perhaps matching TRBD2 (5 bases). This CDR3 is 14 amino acids long. Germline values: CDR1 PRHDT, CDR2 FYEKMQ (reference sequence). Trimming removed 0 bases from V and 9 bases from J, with 15 bases in between. CDR3: CASSLGDSSSVQYF. CDR3 nucleotide sequence: TGTGCCAGCAGCTTAGGGGACTCCTCCTCGGTGCAGTACTTC.

The chain uses TRBV28 and TRBJ2-7; no clear D gene. Germline CDR1 and CDR2: MDHEN and SYDVKM. Trimming pared 8 bases from V and 3 bases from J, leaving 8 bases between. The CDR3 contains 11 residues. Here the CDR3 DNA reads TGTGCCAGCGGATTATACTACGAGCAGTACTTC. Its protein product is CASGLYYEQYF.

This chain links TRBV2 with TRBJ2-7, with unresolved D. Germline V lookup: CDR1 SNHLY, CDR2 FYNNEI. This CDR3 contains 12 residues. Trimming cost V 4 bases and J 0 bases, with 4 bases left between them. CDR3 sequence: CASSAVSYEQYF. The CDR3, as DNA: TGTGCCAGCAGTGCAGTCTCCTACGAGCAGTACTTC.